This T cell receptor beta chain was found in a study of T cell responses to AZD1222 COVID-19 vaccine. Generated by immunoSEQ multiplex PCR, the TCRdb table keeps only in-frame clones and is missing some. The sample has about 27,000 clones, around 93% seen once. The CDR3 runs 16 residues. CDR1 is SGHKS and CDR2 is YYEKEE in the germline V gene (reference sequence). J was trimmed by 7 bases and V by 2 bases; bases with no gene match: 9. The sequence was obtained from an adult who received the AZD1222 COVID-19 vaccine. The input for sequencing was peripheral blood, taken 28 days after the second AZD1222 dose. This chain links TRBV5-5 with TRBJ1-6, with 7 nucleotides matching TRBD1. CDR3 in amino acids: CASSFLEGALNSPLHF. For the CDR3, the DNA is TGTGCCAGCAGCTTCTTAGAGGGGGCATTGAATTCACCCCTCCACTTT.